This entry describes one T cell receptor beta chain. The antigen is unknown. These data originate in a study of T cell clonotyping in hematopoietic cell transplantation. Only in-frame clones appear in the TCRdb table, and some are missing; sequencing was by immunoSEQ multiplex PCR. This sample has roughly 14,000 clones, with approximately 90% found just once. Study-level results: Broader posttransplant TCR repertoire diversity was predicted by graft donor and pretransplant recipient Inverse Simpson Index values.

The TCR was taken from a male patient aged 45-60 years who had an allogeneic stem cell transplant from an unrelated donor, so T cells may come from the graft donor. Some clones in this sample may be carry-over from other donors' samples. Specimen: PBMCs, collected 100 days after allogeneic stem cell transplant.

The CDR3 DNA follows: TGTGCCAGCTCCCGGGAAAACACTGAAGCTTTCTTT. It is translated as CASSRENTEAFF. The chain uses TRBV2 and TRBJ1-1; D gene uncertain. V was clipped by 8 bases and J by 2 bases, with 9 bases between them. CDR3 size: 12 residues. Germline V gene data show CDR1 as SNHLY and CDR2 as FYNNEI.